The 21 T cell receptor beta chains given below trace back to one sample, sequenced in a study of cytomegalovirus exposure and HLA in healthy donors. Primers included in the PCR were 60 Vbeta and 13 Jbeta primers. Only in-frame clones appear in the TCRdb table, and some are missing; sequencing was by immunoSEQ multiplex PCR. The sample gives roughly 150,000 clones, approximately 80% of which show up once; 6.2% is in the top ten. Sequenced material: PBMCs. The receptors were sampled from a woman aged 40-49 years in good health and CMV-seropositive.

The chain combines TRBV2 with TRBJ2-1, with D unresolved. Trimming stripped 8 bases from V and 3 bases from J, with 5 bases between. There are 11 residues in the CDR3. Germline V gene sequence: CDR1 SNHLY, CDR2 FYNNEI. The CDR3 is CASHFYNEQFF. CDR3 DNA sequence: TGTGCCAGCCACTTCTACAATGAGCAGTTCTTC.

The chain's CDR3 is CASRRGTGSGLQETQYF. The CDR3 DNA reads as TGTGCCAGCAGACGTGGGACAGGTAGCGGACTACAAGAGACCCAGTACTTC. This sequence joins TRBV2 and TRBJ2-5; the match to TRBD1 covers 8 bases. Trimming removed 6 bases from V and 2 bases from J; junction bases left unmatched: 14. The length of the CDR3 is 17 residues. Germline V gene lookup returns CDR1 SNHLY and CDR2 FYNNEI.

J is TRBJ1-2 and V is TRBV7-9; D perhaps matches TRBD1 (6 bases). Germline V gives CDR1 SEHNR, CDR2 FQNEAQ (reference sequence). Trimming took off 2 bases at V and 6 bases at J, with 22 bases between the two ends. The CDR3 is 17 residues long. CDR3 residues: CASSLFPPGAVWDGYTF. The CDR3 DNA is TGTGCCAGCAGCTTATTCCCCCCAGGGGCGGTTTGGGATGGCTACACCTTC.

The chain recombines TRBV30 with TRBJ2-1; 7 nucleotides agree with TRBD2. The V gene end was trimmed by 3 bases and the J gene end by 9 bases; junction bases not matched to a gene: 5. Germline lookup yields CDR1 GTSNPN and CDR2 SVGIG (reference sequence). This CDR3 spans 12 amino acids. CDR3 in amino acids: CAWRAGAVEQFF. In DNA, the CDR3 is TGTGCCTGGAGGGCGGGAGCGGTTGAGCAGTTCTTC.

This clone showed up just a few times. The chain combines TRBV6-1 with TRBJ2-7; no clear D gene. V lost 3 bases and J lost 6, with 9 bases in between. Per the germline V gene, CDR1 is MNHNS and CDR2 is SASEGT. The CDR3 has 12 amino acids. The CDR3 protein is CASSELAGEQYF. The DNA of the CDR3 is TGTGCCAGCAGTGAGTTAGCTGGCGAGCAGTACTTC.

This clone was counted only a few times. The chain has TRBV13 and TRBJ2-2, with D possibly matching TRBD2 (5 bases). Trimming stripped 5 bases from V and 5 bases from J, with 18 bases between. The CDR3 consists of 16 residues. Germline lookup yields CDR1 PRHDT and CDR2 FYEKMQ (reference sequence). CDR3 amino acids: CASSPPWVRGTGELFF. CDR3 nucleotides: TGTGCCAGCAGCCCCCCATGGGTCCGGGGTACCGGGGAGCTGTTTTTT.

The chain joins TRBV5-1 to TRBJ2-5, with 9 positions matching TRBD1. Looked up from germline, CDR1 is SGHRS and CDR2 is YFSETQ. With V trimmed by 4 bases and J by 5 bases, 9 bases remained unmatched. The CDR3 runs to 15 residues. CDR3 in DNA: TGCGCCAGCAGCCCGGGGACAGGGAGGTCGGAGACCCAGTACTTC. Encoded protein: CASSPGTGRSETQYF.

This rearrangement joins TRBV10-3 to TRBJ1-1; 7 bases line up with TRBD1. The CDR3 runs to 13 residues. Trimming cost V 0 bases and J 7 bases; bases outside gene matches: 2. Germline CDR1 ENHRY, CDR2 SYGVKD. CDR3 DNA sequence: TGTGCCATCAGTGAGTCGACAGGGATTGAAGCTTTCTTT. This codes for CAISESTGIEAFF.

This sequence joins TRBV27 and TRBJ2-3; D is undetermined. The V end lost 3 bases, the J end lost 0 bases, and 10 bases lay between the germline ends. Germline V gene sequence: CDR1 MNHEY, CDR2 SMNVEV (reference sequence). The CDR3 covers 15 residues. The DNA of the CDR3 is TGTGCCAGCAGTTTCGAAGCGACTAGCACAGATACGCAGTATTTT. This sequence encodes CASSFEATSTDTQYF.

This clone appeared a single time. This chain joins TRBV7-9 and TRBJ2-7, with TRBD2 matching 7 bases. Germline CDR1 and CDR2: SEHNR and FQNEAQ (reference sequence). The CDR3 is 15 residues long. J was trimmed by 5 bases and V by 6 bases; bases with no gene match: 13. CDR3 residues: CASRSTSVSKDEQYF. In DNA, the CDR3 is TGTGCCAGCAGAAGCACTAGCGTAAGTAAAGACGAGCAGTACTTC.

This chain connects TRBV2 to TRBJ1-6, with D possibly matching TRBD1 (6 bases). Trimming took 7 bases from V and 5 from J, leaving 9 bases between them. The length of the CDR3 is 13 residues. The germline CDR1 and CDR2 sequences are SNHLY and FYNNEI. The CDR3 region is CASKGENNSPLHF. CDR3 sequence (DNA): TGTGCCAGCAAGGGGGAGAATAATTCACCCCTCCACTTT.

The gene calls are TRBV28 and TRBJ2-7; 9 nucleotides line up with TRBD2. Losses at the gene ends were 5 bases for V and 5 bases for J; bases not matched to a gene: 7. Looked up from germline, CDR1 is MDHEN and CDR2 is SYDVKM. The CDR3 has 14 amino acids. In DNA form, the CDR3 reads TGTGCCAGCAGTCCGCCTTTAGCGGGAGACGAGCAGTACTTC. Protein: CASSPPLAGDEQYF.

This rearrangement joins TRBV6-5 to TRBJ2-5; D not resolved. V lost 2 bases, J lost 5 bases, and 12 bases lay in between. Germline V gene lookup returns CDR1 MNHEY and CDR2 SVGAGI. The CDR3 totals 14 residues. The CDR3 DNA is TGTGCCAGCAGTTACGGCGAACCGGAGGAGACCCAGTACTTC. Protein sequence: CASSYGEPEETQYF.

The chain couples TRBV27 to TRBJ2-1; no firm D call. The germline V and J ends were trimmed by 7 bases and 4 bases, with 17 bases remaining between them. Germline CDR1 reads MNHEY; CDR2 reads SMNVEV (reference sequence). The CDR3 covers 15 residues. CDR3 sequence reads: CASKNRPAAYNEQFF. The CDR3 nucleotides read TGTGCCAGCAAGAACCGACCGGCGGCTTACAATGAGCAGTTCTTC.

This clone appeared once. One end of the junction is discordant with germline, which a read error may explain. V gene TRBV7-9 combines with J gene TRBJ1-1; weak D call: TRBD1 (5 bases). CDR1 and CDR2 from the germline V gene are SEHNR and FQNEAQ (reference sequence). The CDR3 runs to 14 residues. The CDR3 protein is CSSSLGDLRTEAFF. The CDR3 DNA is TGTTCCAGCAGCTTAGGGGACTTGAGGACTGAAGCTTTCTTT.

The chain joins TRBV10-3 to TRBJ2-1; D ambiguous. Germline CDR1 ENHRY, CDR2 SYGVKD. The CDR3 loop spans 14 amino acids. The V and J ends lost 2 bases and 7 bases respectively, with 12 bases between them. CDR3 sequence reads: CAISEILGENEQFF. DNA for the CDR3: TGTGCCATCAGTGAGATTCTTGGAGAGAATGAGCAGTTCTTC.

This clone came up a few times. The chain employs TRBV7-9 and TRBJ2-7; 9 nucleotides agree with TRBD2. This CDR3 contains 15 residues. Germline trimming cut 1 base from V and 2 bases from J; bases unmatched to any gene: 3. Germline lookup yields CDR1 SEHNR and CDR2 FQNEAQ (reference sequence). The CDR3 DNA follows: TGTGCCAGCAGCTTAGAAGGCGGGAGGGCCTACGAGCAGTACTTC. Translated: CASSLEGGRAYEQYF.

The J gene is TRBJ1-2, the V gene TRBV15; 9 bases agree with TRBD1. The length of the CDR3 is 13 residues. After removal of 7 bases from V and 5 bases from J, the junction contained 5 bases not matched to a gene. Per germline, CDR1 LNHNV and CDR2 YYDKDF (reference sequence). The CDR3 here is CATKPQGAYGYTF. The CDR3 DNA is TGTGCCACCAAACCACAGGGGGCGTATGGCTACACCTTC.

J is TRBJ2-1 and V is TRBV5-1; a possible D gene is TRBD2 (6 bases). Germline CDR1 is SGHRS and CDR2 is YFSETQ. V dropped 1 base and J dropped 4 bases, with 12 bases sitting between them. This CDR3 is 15 amino acids long. DNA of the CDR3: TGCGCCAGCAGCTTGATACCAGGGACTTACAATGAGCAGTTCTTC. Translation: CASSLIPGTYNEQFF.

This clone was counted once. The chain recombines TRBV5-1 with TRBJ2-7; perhaps TRBD2 as D (5 bases). V lost 4 bases, J lost 0 bases, and 14 bases lay in between. The CDR3 loop spans 15 amino acids. The germline V gene has CDR1 SGHRS and CDR2 YFSETQ. CDR3 residues: CASSPPPGSSYEQYF. The CDR3 region has the DNA TGCGCCAGCAGCCCCCCACCTGGGAGCTCCTACGAGCAGTACTTC. The complete variable domain, with remaining parts taken from reference TRBV5-1 and TRBJ2-7, reads KAGVTQTPRYLIKTRGQQVTLSCSPISGHRSVSWYQQTPGQGLQFLFEYFSETQRNKGNFPGRFSGRQFSNSRSEMNVSTLELGDSALYLCASSPPPGSSYEQYFGPGTRLTVT.

This chain links TRBV4-1 with TRBJ2-1, with 11 bases matching TRBD2. Germline loops: CDR1 MGHRA, CDR2 YSYEKL. This CDR3 spans 17 amino acids. V gave up 1 base and J gave up 5 bases; unmatched junction bases: 7. In DNA, the CDR3 is TGCGCCAGCAGCCAAGTTGGGGGGACTAGCGGACACAATGAGCAGTTCTTC. This translates into CASSQVGGTSGHNEQFF.